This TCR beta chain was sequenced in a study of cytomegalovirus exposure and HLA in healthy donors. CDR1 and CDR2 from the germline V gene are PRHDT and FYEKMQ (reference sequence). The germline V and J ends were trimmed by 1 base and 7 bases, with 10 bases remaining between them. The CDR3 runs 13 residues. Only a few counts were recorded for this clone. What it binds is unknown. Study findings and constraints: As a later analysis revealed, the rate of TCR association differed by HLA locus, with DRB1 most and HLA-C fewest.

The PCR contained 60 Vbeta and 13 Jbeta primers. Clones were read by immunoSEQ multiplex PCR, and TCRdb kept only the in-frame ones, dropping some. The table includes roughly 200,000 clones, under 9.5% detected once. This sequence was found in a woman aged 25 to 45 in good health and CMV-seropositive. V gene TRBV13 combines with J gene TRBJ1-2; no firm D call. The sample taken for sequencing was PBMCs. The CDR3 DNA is TGTGCCAGCAGCTTAGTCGGGAGGGTTGGCTACACCTTC. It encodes CASSLVGRVGYTF.